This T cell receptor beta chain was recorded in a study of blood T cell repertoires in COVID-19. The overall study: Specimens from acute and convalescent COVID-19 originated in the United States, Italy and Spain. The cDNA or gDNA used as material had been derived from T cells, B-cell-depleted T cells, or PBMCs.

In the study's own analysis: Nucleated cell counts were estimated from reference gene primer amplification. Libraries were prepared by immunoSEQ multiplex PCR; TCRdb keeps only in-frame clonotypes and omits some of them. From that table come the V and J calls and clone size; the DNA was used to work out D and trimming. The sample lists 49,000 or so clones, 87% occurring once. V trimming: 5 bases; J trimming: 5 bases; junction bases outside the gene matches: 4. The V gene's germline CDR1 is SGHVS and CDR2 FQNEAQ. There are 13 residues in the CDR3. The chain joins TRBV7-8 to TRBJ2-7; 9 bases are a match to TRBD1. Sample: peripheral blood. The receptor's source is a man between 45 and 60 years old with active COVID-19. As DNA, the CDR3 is TGTGCCAGCAGCCGCGGACAGGGGAACGAGCAGTACTTC. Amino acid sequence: CASSRGQGNEQYF.